The 14 T cell receptor beta chains given below trace back to one sample, sequenced in a study of T-cell reconstitution after alpha-beta-depleted transplantation in children (dated by TCRdb to the mid-2010s). The library was built by means of PCR. Reads for this sample came from an Illumina HiSeq 2500. To normalize quantification of the TCRbeta repertoire, the TCR libraries were built with molecular barcoding that relied on unique molecular identifiers. TCRdb trimmed public reads at Q25 via fastp, called clones via MiXCR and kept in-frame beta chains. Every CDR3 protein is listed once, alongside the most common genes and DNA of its rows. The sample profile shows a few hundred thousand distinct CDR3 sequences; approximately 12% of them were found once. Of the sample, over 2% falls within the top ten clones. According to the study, the label for this sample's treatment or condition signals: allogeneic hematopoietic cell transplantation with graft depleted of TCRalphabeta T cells and CD19 B cells.

The material was PBMCs, mostly from graft donor cells, obtained 360 days after TCRalphabeta/CD19-depleted stem cell transplant. All receptors derive from a male patient younger than 18 who had a stem cell transplant for acute myeloid leukemia, so the T cells may come from the graft donor.

This clonotype was detected a few times. This chain joins TRBV18 and TRBJ1-1, with a possible D match to TRBD1 (5 bases). The CDR3 loop spans 14 amino acids. CDR1 is KGHSH, CDR2 LQKENI, per germline. V lost 3 bases, J lost 5 bases, and 13 bases lay in between. The CDR3 DNA is TGTGCCAGCTCACCGCGACAGACCTCAACTGAAGCTTTCTTT. Translating it yields CASSPRQTSTEAFF.

This clonotype was observed many times. The V call is TRBV5-5, the J call TRBJ2-2, with 7 nucleotides matching TRBD2. Germline-derived CDR1 and CDR2 are SGHKS and YYEKEE (reference sequence). The V and J ends lost 4 bases and 8 bases, in that order; junction bases with no gene match: 17. The length of the CDR3 is 17 residues. CDR3 sequence reads: CASSHPLAELRGGELFF. The CDR3 bases are TGTGCCAGCAGCCACCCTCTAGCGGAGTTAAGGGGAGGGGAGCTGTTTTTT.

The CDR3: CASSQVVRGRRTGELFF. The CDR3 coding sequence is TGTGCCAGCAGCCAAGTGGTCAGGGGGCGAAGGACCGGGGAGCTGTTTTTT. The chain recombines TRBV3-1 with TRBJ2-2, with 8 bases fitting TRBD1. CDR1 LGHDT and CDR2 YNNKEL come from the germline V gene (reference sequence). With V trimmed by 1 base and J by 5 bases, 9 bases remained unmatched. The CDR3 length is 17 residues.

There are many counts of this clonotype. V gene TRBV29-1 combines with J gene TRBJ2-7; no definite D call. Germline-derived CDR1 and CDR2 are SQVTM and ANQGSEA. Trimming cost V 7 bases and J 7 bases, with 14 bases left between them. The CDR3 covers 11 residues. CDR3 nucleotides: TGCAGCGCTGGAGCATGGGGTGAGCAGTACTTC. It encodes CSAGAWGEQYF.

This sequence joins TRBV6-5 and TRBJ2-1; D is tentatively TRBD1 or TRBD2 (5 bases each). CDR1 is MNHEY and CDR2 is SVGAGI in the germline V gene. The CDR3 runs to 15 residues. V gave up 0 bases and J gave up 2 bases, with 8 bases separating them. CDR3 loop: CASSYSEGTYNEQFF. The CDR3 DNA follows: TGTGCCAGCAGTTACTCTGAGGGGACCTACAATGAGCAGTTCTTC.

This clonotype was seen only a few times. The CDR3 is CSASLGARETQYF. CDR3 in DNA: TGCAGTGCTAGTTTGGGGGCCCGAGAGACCCAGTACTTC. The chain is built from TRBV20-1 and TRBJ2-5, with D perhaps matching TRBD1 (6 bases). V was clipped by 3 bases and J by 4 bases, with 12 bases between them. The CDR3 has 13 residues. CDR1 is DFQATT and CDR2 is SNEGSKA in the germline V gene (reference sequence).

This clonotype was counted many times. This chain links TRBV6-2 or TRBV6-3 with TRBJ2-7; no clear D gene. The V gene lost 5 bases and the J gene lost 1 base, with 15 bases spanning the gap. Germline CDR1 and CDR2: MNHEY and SVGEGT. This CDR3 comprises 15 residues. DNA of the CDR3: TGTGCCAGCAGTCCCCGGGCCGCCAGGTCCTACGAGCAGTACTTC. Translation gives CASSPRAARSYEQYF.

This clonotype was detected a few times. CDR3 residues: CASSQVLAELETQYF. CDR3 sequence (DNA): TGTGCCAGCAGCCAAGTACTAGCGGAGCTAGAGACCCAGTACTTC. The chain combines TRBV4-2 with TRBJ2-5; 8 positions match TRBD2. The junction had 5 bases not matched to a gene; V was cut back by 1 base and J by 4 bases. The CDR3 is 15 residues long. Germline CDR1 is LGHNA and CDR2 is YNFKEQ.

The chain links TRBV27 to TRBJ2-3; 13 bases map to TRBD2. Germline V CDR1 and CDR2: MNHEY, SMNVEV (reference sequence). This CDR3 is 20 amino acids long. The trim removed 5 bases at V and 2 bases at J, leaving 16 bases unmatched. The DNA of the CDR3 is TGTGCCAGCAGTCGTGAAACTAGCGGGAGGGCCTATGTTTTCACAGATACGCAGTATTTT. Its translation is CASSRETSGRAYVFTDTQYF.

This chain uses TRBV13 with TRBJ1-1; TRBD1 matches 7 bases. The V and J ends lost 0 bases and 6 bases, in that order; junction bases with no gene match: 4. The CDR3 loop spans 14 amino acids. From germline, CDR1 is PRHDT and CDR2 FYEKMQ (reference sequence). CDR3 sequence reads: CASSLGLGGAEAFF. CDR3 in DNA: TGTGCCAGCAGCTTAGGCCTAGGGGGCGCTGAAGCTTTCTTT.

The chain couples TRBV12-3 or TRBV12-4 to TRBJ2-7, with D possibly being TRBD2 (6 bases). V was clipped by 7 bases and J by 5 bases, with 18 bases between them. The CDR3 has 14 residues. The DNA of the CDR3 is TGTGCCAGCACAAATAAACTAGGAGGGCACGAGCAGTACTTC. Translated: CASTNKLGGHEQYF.

V is TRBV18 and J is TRBJ1-5, with D possibly TRBD1 on 6 matching bases. The CDR3 loop spans 15 amino acids. V was clipped by 3 bases and J by 1 base, with 10 bases between them. The germline gives CDR1 KGHSH, CDR2 LQKENI. For the CDR3, the DNA is TGTGCCAGCTCACCGGGGGACACCAGCAATCAGCCCCAGCATTTT. This encodes CASSPGDTSNQPQHF.

The J gene is TRBJ1-6, the V gene TRBV6-1; perhaps TRBD1 as D (6 bases). Germline V gene data show CDR1 as MNHNS and CDR2 as SASEGT. CDR3 length: 16 residues. V gave up 6 bases and J gave up 2 bases, with 14 bases separating them. The CDR3, as DNA: TGTGCCAGCAGCCTTTTGGGGGGGCCCTATAATTCACCCCTCCACTTT. Translating it yields CASSLLGGPYNSPLHF.

This clonotype has a handful of counts. J is TRBJ2-5 and V is TRBV28; TRBD1 is a possible D gene (5 bases). Germline values: CDR1 MDHEN, CDR2 SYDVKM. There are 13 residues in the CDR3. V was pared by 7 bases and J by 5 bases, with 14 bases between. Here the CDR3 DNA reads TGTGCCAGCACCCTACCCTCAGGGGAGACCCAGTACTTC. It encodes CASTLPSGETQYF.